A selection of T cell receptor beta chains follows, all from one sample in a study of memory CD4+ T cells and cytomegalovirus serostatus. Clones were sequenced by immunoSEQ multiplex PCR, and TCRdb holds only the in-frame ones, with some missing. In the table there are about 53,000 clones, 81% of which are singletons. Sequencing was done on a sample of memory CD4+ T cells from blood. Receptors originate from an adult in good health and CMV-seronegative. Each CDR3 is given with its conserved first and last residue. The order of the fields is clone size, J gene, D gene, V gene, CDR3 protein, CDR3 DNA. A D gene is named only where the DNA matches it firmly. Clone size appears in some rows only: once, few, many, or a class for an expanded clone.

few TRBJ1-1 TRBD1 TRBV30 CAWSFGQGNTEAFF TGTGCCTGGAGCTTCGGACAGGGGAACACTGAAGCTTTCTTT
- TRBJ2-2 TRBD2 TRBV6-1 CAGGTSGSRELFF TGTGCCGGAGGGACTAGCGGGAGTCGGGAGCTGTTTTTT
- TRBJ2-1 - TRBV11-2 CASSPNTAFIYNEQFF TGTGCCAGCAGCCCCAACACGGCTTTTATATACAATGAGCAGTTCTTC
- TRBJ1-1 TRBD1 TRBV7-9 CASSPFPDRGGNTEAFF TGTGCCAGCAGTCCATTTCCGGACAGGGGGGGAAACACTGAAGCTTTCTTT
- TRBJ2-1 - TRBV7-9 CASSLNSLTYNEQFF TGTGCCAGCAGCTTAAACAGCCTAACCTACAATGAGCAGTTCTTC
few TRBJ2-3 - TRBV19 CASRGPRNTDTQYF TGTGCCAGTAGAGGGCCGAGAAACACAGATACGCAGTATTTT
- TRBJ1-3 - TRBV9 CASSVGGSSGNTIYF TGTGCCAGCAGCGTAGGCGGCAGCTCTGGAAACACCATATATTTT
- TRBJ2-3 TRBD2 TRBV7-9 CASAGGEGRTDTQYF TGTGCCAGCGCCGGGGGGGAGGGCCGGACAGATACGCAGTATTTT
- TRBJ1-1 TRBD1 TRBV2 CASSPGQVMNTEAFF TGTGCCAGCAGTCCGGGACAGGTGATGAACACTGAAGCTTTCTTT
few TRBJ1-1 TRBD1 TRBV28 CASSLDRVTEAFF TGTGCCAGCAGTTTGGACAGGGTCACTGAAGCTTTCTTT
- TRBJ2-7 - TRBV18 CASSLDREQYF TGTGCCAGCTCATTGGACCGCGAGCAGTACTTC
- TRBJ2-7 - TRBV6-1 CASSEFGHWFF TGTGCCAGCAGTGAATTCGGCCACTGGTTCTTC
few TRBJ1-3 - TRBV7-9 CASSPPFRSGNTIYF TGTGCCAGCAGCCCGCCGTTCCGGTCTGGAAACACCATATATTTT
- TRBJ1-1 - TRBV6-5 CASSYVGYTEAFF TGTGCCAGCAGTTACGTAGGGTATACTGAAGCTTTCTTT
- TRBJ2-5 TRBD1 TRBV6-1 CASSEDGQGQETQYF TGTGCCAGCAGTGAAGACGGACAGGGGCAAGAGACCCAGTACTTC
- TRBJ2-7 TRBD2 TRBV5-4 CASSEGLPYNYEQYF TGTGCCAGCAGCGAGGGACTACCCTATAACTACGAGCAGTACTTC
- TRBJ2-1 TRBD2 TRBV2 CASSVQAGWAYNEQFF TGTGCCAGCAGTGTCCAAGCGGGATGGGCCTACAATGAGCAGTTCTTC
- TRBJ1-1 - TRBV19 CASTPDGLRALEAFF TGTGCCAGTACCCCGGACGGATTAAGAGCACTGGAAGCTTTCTTT
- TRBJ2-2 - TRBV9 CASSVESLDTGELFF TGTGCCAGCAGCGTAGAAAGCCTTGACACCGGGGAGCTGTTTTTT
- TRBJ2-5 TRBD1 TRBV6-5 CASRNRQGKETQYF TGTGCCAGCAGAAATCGACAGGGAAAAGAGACCCAGTACTTC
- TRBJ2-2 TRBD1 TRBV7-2 CASSSRQGANTGELFF TGTGCCAGCAGCAGCCGACAGGGCGCGAACACCGGGGAGCTGTTTTTT
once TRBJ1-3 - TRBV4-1 CASSQDKSYSGNTIYF TGCGCCAGCAGCCAAGATAAGAGCTACTCTGGAAACACCATATATTTT
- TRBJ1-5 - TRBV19 CASSIDPGTIGSPQHF TGTGCCAGTAGTATCGACCCCGGGACAATAGGTTCGCCCCAGCATTTT
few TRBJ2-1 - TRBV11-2 CASSTIGGRVNRGEQFF TGTGCCAGCAGCACAATCGGCGGGAGAGTGAACAGGGGTGAGCAGTTCTTC
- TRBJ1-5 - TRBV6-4 CASSDFRAKNQPQHF TGTGCCAGCAGTGACTTCCGGGCCAAGAATCAGCCCCAGCATTTT
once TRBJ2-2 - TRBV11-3 CASSLVVTGELFF TGTGCCAGCAGCTTAGTAGTCACCGGGGAGCTGTTTTTT
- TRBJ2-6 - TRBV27 CASSLSYRAGANVLTF TGTGCCAGCAGTTTATCGTACAGGGCCGGGGCCAACGTCCTGACTTTC
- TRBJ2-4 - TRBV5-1 CASSFGAIQYF TGCGCCAGCAGCTTTGGGGCAATTCAGTACTTC
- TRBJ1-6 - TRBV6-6 CASSYSMSATDSPLHF TGTGCCAGCAGTTACTCGATGTCCGCCACGGATTCACCCCTCCACTTT
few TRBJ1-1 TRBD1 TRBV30 CAWETGTYTEAFF TGTGCCTGGGAGACAGGGACCTACACTGAAGCTTTCTTT
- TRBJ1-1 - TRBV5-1 CASSLQTATNTEAFF TGCGCCAGCAGCCTTCAGACAGCCACGAACACTGAAGCTTTCTTT
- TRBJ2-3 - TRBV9 CASKERQDTDTQYF TGTGCCAGCAAGGAGAGACAAGATACAGATACGCAGTATTTT
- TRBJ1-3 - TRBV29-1 CSVRTGSGNTIYF TGCAGCGTTCGAACAGGTTCTGGAAACACCATATATTTT
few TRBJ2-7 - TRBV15 CATSLSFGDEQYF TGTGCCACCAGCCTGTCCTTCGGCGACGAGCAGTACTTC
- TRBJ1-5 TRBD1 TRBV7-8 CASSQGWDRGSNQPQHF TGTGCCAGCAGCCAAGGGTGGGACAGGGGAAGCAATCAGCCCCAGCATTTT
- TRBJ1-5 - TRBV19 CASSGARDNQPQHF TGTGCCAGTAGTGGCGCCAGGGACAATCAGCCCCAGCATTTT
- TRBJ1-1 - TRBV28 CASSLRLTEAFF TGTGCCAGCAGTTTAAGGTTAACTGAAGCTTTCTTT
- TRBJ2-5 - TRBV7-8 CASSFGEAETQYF TGTGCCAGCAGCTTCGGCGAGGCGGAGACCCAGTACTTC
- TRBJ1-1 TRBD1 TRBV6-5 CASSSPGQGAFF TGTGCCAGCAGTTCACCTGGACAGGGAGCTTTCTTT
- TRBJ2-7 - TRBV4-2 CASSQDAGVYEQYF TGTGCCAGCAGCCAAGATGCAGGGGTCTACGAGCAGTACTTC
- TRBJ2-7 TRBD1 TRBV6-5 CASRSPTGSGDEQYF TGTGCCAGCAGGAGCCCGACAGGGTCCGGGGACGAGCAGTACTTC